This T cell receptor beta chain was retrieved from a study of cytomegalovirus exposure and HLA in healthy donors. A note on this clone: As yet, its antigen is unknown.

PCR was performed using 60 Vbeta and 13 Jbeta primers. The protocol was immunoSEQ multiplex PCR, while the TCRdb copy is restricted to in-frame clones and leaves out a portion. Here the sample spans over 110,000 clones, 73% being singletons. Study-level findings and limits: TCR beta chains associated with HLA were, in a later analysis, more clonally expanded than equally common others.

CDR3 length: 17 amino acids. Losses at the gene ends were 4 bases for V and 3 bases for J; bases not matched to a gene: 14. Germline V gives CDR1 SGHNT, CDR2 YYREEE (reference sequence). The chain is built from TRBV5-4 and TRBJ1-1, with 8 bases fitting TRBD1. The specimen sequenced was PBMCs. The TCR sequence derives from a woman in her forties in good health and CMV-seronegative. In DNA form, the CDR3 reads TGTGCCAGCAGCCCTGGACAGGGTATAGGTGTGGACACTGAAGCTTTCTTT. Amino acids: CASSPGQGIGVDTEAFF.